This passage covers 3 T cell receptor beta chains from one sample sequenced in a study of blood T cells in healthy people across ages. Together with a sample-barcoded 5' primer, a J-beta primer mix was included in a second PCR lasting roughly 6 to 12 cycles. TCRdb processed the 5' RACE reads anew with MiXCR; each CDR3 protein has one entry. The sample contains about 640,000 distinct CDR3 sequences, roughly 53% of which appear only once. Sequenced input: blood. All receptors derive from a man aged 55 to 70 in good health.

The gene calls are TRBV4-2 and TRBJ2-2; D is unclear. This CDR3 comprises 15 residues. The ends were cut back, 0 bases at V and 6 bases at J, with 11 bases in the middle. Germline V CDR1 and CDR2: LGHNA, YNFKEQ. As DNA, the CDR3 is TGTGCCAGCAGCCAAGACCCCGGCAGGCCCGGGGAGCTGTTTTTT. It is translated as CASSQDPGRPGELFF.

The CDR3 nucleotides are TGCAGTGCCTGGGGCAGGGGGGGCACAGATACGCAGTATTTT. It encodes CSAWGRGGTDTQYF. V usage is TRBV20-1 and J usage is TRBJ2-3; possibly TRBD1 for D (7 bases). Germline V gives CDR1 DFQATT, CDR2 SNEGSKA (reference sequence). The CDR3 runs to 14 residues. With 6 bases removed from V and 1 base from J, the gap between germline ends came to 14 bases.

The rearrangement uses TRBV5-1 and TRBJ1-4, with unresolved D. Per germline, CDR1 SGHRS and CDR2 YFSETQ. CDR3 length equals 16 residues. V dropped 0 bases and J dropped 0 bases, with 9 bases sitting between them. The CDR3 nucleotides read TGCGCCAGCAGCTTGGAGAGTCGGGCAACTAATGAAAAACTGTTTTTT. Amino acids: CASSLESRATNEKLFF.